A selection of T cell receptor beta chains follows, all from one sample in a study of cytomegalovirus exposure and HLA in healthy donors. This table comes from immunoSEQ multiplex PCR, and its TCRdb copy is limited to in-frame clones, with some not included. Among around 130,000 clones, approximately 80% were seen once, and the ten largest hold 4%. Sequencing used PBMCs. Receptors were obtained from a woman in her thirties or forties in good health and CMV-seronegative. Both conserved end residues are part of each CDR3. Each record gives: V gene, J gene, clone size, D gene, CDR3 protein, CDR3 DNA. D genes are given only for firm matches. Clone size, where shown, is once, few, many, or a class for clones that have expanded.

V: TRBV27; J: TRBJ2-7; size: -; D: TRBD2; CDR3: CASSQGLAGGTYEQYF; DNA: TGTGCCAGCAGTCAGGGACTAGCGGGGGGCACCTACGAGCAGTACTTC
V: TRBV5-4; J: TRBJ2-7; size: -; D: -; CDR3: CASSLGSAGLSYEQYF; DNA: TGTGCCAGCAGCTTGGGGTCGGCAGGACTCTCGTACGAGCAGTACTTC
V: TRBV5-6; J: TRBJ2-7; size: once; D: TRBD1; CDR3: CASSHGTAQYF; DNA: TGTGCCAGCAGCCACGGGACAGCTCAGTACTTC
V: TRBV27; J: TRBJ1-1; size: -; D: -; CDR3: CASLPLGVNTEAFF; DNA: TGTGCCAGCTTACCTCTCGGGGTGAACACTGAAGCTTTCTTT
V: TRBV6-5; J: TRBJ2-1; size: -; D: TRBD1; CDR3: CASRSDRGEQFF; DNA: TGTGCCAGCAGGTCAGACAGGGGGGAGCAGTTCTTC
V: TRBV28; J: TRBJ1-1; size: -; D: -; CDR3: CASITRANTEAFF; DNA: TGTGCCAGCATAACCAGGGCGAACACTGAAGCTTTCTTT
V: TRBV4-2; J: TRBJ2-5; size: -; D: -; CDR3: CASSQEMNPKETQYF; DNA: TGTGCCAGCAGCCAAGAGATGAATCCTAAAGAGACCCAGTACTTC
V: TRBV28; J: TRBJ1-5; size: -; D: -; CDR3: CASCIVGRNQPQHF; DNA: TGTGCCAGCTGTATCGTAGGGAGAAATCAGCCCCAGCATTTT
V: TRBV6-1; J: TRBJ2-1; size: -; D: -; CDR3: CASSENVVASGEQFF; DNA: TGTGCCAGCAGTGAAAATGTGGTCGCGAGCGGGGAGCAGTTCTTC
V: TRBV27; J: TRBJ1-1; size: -; D: TRBD1; CDR3: CASSTARTGLAEAFF; DNA: TGTGCCAGCAGTACAGCCCGGACAGGGCTCGCTGAAGCTTTCTTT
V: TRBV6-6; J: TRBJ2-3; size: few; D: -; CDR3: CASTGFTDTQYF; DNA: TGTGCCAGTACCGGGTTCACAGATACGCAGTATTTT
V: TRBV28; J: TRBJ1-1; size: -; D: TRBD1; CDR3: CASRLTGGTEAFF; DNA: TGTGCCAGCAGACTGACAGGGGGCACTGAAGCTTTCTTT
V: TRBV2; J: TRBJ1-3; size: -; D: -; CDR3: CASTQGPSGNTIYF; DNA: TGTGCCAGCACCCAGGGGCCCTCTGGAAACACCATATATTTT
V: TRBV6-5; J: TRBJ1-2; size: -; D: -; CDR3: CASSYSGSRGYGYTF; DNA: TGTGCCAGCAGTTACTCTGGCTCCCGGGGCTATGGCTACACCTTC
V: TRBV29-1; J: TRBJ1-2; size: once; D: -; CDR3: CSVTGGNDYGYTF; DNA: TGCAGCGTGACAGGTGGTAATGACTATGGCTACACCTTC
V: TRBV19; J: TRBJ1-1; size: -; D: -; CDR3: CASSEVMNTEAFF; DNA: TGTGCCAGTAGTGAGGTGATGAACACTGAAGCTTTCTTT
V: TRBV27; J: TRBJ1-4; size: -; D: TRBD1; CDR3: CASKTGGTNEKLFF; DNA: TGTGCCAGCAAGACAGGGGGCACTAATGAAAAACTGTTTTTT
V: TRBV29-1; J: TRBJ1-1; size: few; D: TRBD1; CDR3: CSLWTGGGTEAFF; DNA: TGCAGCCTTTGGACAGGGGGAGGCACTGAAGCTTTCTTT
V: TRBV2; J: TRBJ2-2; size: -; D: TRBD2; CDR3: CASGAGGAGTGELFF; DNA: TGTGCCAGCGGAGCGGGGGGCGCGGGCACCGGGGAGCTGTTTTTT
V: TRBV19; J: TRBJ1-1; size: -; D: -; CDR3: CASSIRQGGGEAFF; DNA: TGTGCCAGTAGTATAAGGCAGGGTGGGGGGGAAGCTTTCTTT
V: TRBV29-1; J: TRBJ1-2; size: -; D: TRBD1; CDR3: CSVVDRLNGYTF; DNA: TGCAGCGTTGTGGACAGGCTCAATGGCTACACCTTC
V: TRBV5-4; J: TRBJ2-1; size: -; D: -; CDR3: CASLRRDYNEQFF; DNA: TGTGCCAGCCTGAGACGGGACTACAATGAGCAGTTCTTC
V: TRBV10-3; J: TRBJ1-6; size: -; D: -; CDR3: CAISDPETAPLHF; DNA: TGTGCCATCAGTGACCCCGAGACAGCGCCCCTCCACTTT
V: TRBV7-2; J: TRBJ2-3; size: -; D: TRBD2; CDR3: CASSLAGRTDTQYF; DNA: TGTGCCAGCAGTTTAGCGGGCCGCACAGATACGCAGTATTTT
V: TRBV7-7; J: TRBJ1-1; size: -; D: -; CDR3: CASSQDRNTEAFF; DNA: TGTGCTAGCAGCCAGGACAGAAACACTGAAGCTTTCTTT
V: TRBV11-2; J: TRBJ1-1; size: -; D: -; CDR3: CASSPRSGFNTEAFF; DNA: TGTGCCAGCAGCCCAAGATCGGGGTTCAACACTGAAGCTTTCTTT
V: TRBV15; J: TRBJ1-4; size: -; D: -; CDR3: CATSRDGAKDEKLFF; DNA: TGTGCCACCAGCAGAGATGGGGCCAAGGACGAAAAACTGTTTTTT
V: TRBV9; J: TRBJ2-5; size: -; D: TRBD2; CDR3: CASSPGLASETQYF; DNA: TGTGCCAGCAGCCCGGGACTAGCATCCGAGACCCAGTACTTC
V: TRBV19; J: TRBJ1-5; size: -; D: TRBD1; CDR3: CASSIGQGGNQPQHF; DNA: TGTGCCAGTAGTATAGGACAGGGGGGCAATCAGCCCCAGCATTTT
V: TRBV5-1; J: TRBJ2-3; size: -; D: TRBD2; CDR3: CASSLWTSGKVSDTQYF; DNA: TGCGCCAGCAGCTTGTGGACTAGCGGGAAGGTATCAGATACGCAGTATTTT
V: TRBV7-9; J: TRBJ1-2; size: -; D: -; CDR3: CASSLETGLPTGYTF; DNA: TGTGCCAGCAGCTTAGAGACAGGTCTCCCGACGGGCTACACCTTC
V: TRBV5-6; J: TRBJ1-2; size: -; D: TRBD1; CDR3: CASSAWTGDYGYTF; DNA: TGTGCCAGCAGCGCCTGGACAGGGGACTATGGCTACACCTTC
V: TRBV5-1; J: TRBJ2-1; size: -; D: TRBD2; CDR3: CASRRLAGETDEQFF; DNA: TGCGCCAGCAGAAGACTAGCGGGAGAGACGGATGAGCAGTTCTTC
V: TRBV4-2; J: TRBJ2-3; size: -; D: TRBD2; CDR3: CASSPRGGRGEYTDTQYF; DNA: TGTGCCAGCAGCCCCCGTGGGGGGCGGGGGGAGTACACAGATACGCAGTATTTT
V: TRBV28; J: TRBJ1-5; size: -; D: -; CDR3: CASSSYGVAYSNQPQHF; DNA: TGTGCCAGCAGTTCCTACGGGGTGGCGTATAGCAATCAGCCCCAGCATTTT
V: TRBV5-5; J: TRBJ2-3; size: once; D: -; CDR3: CASSLMAYSDTQYF; DNA: TGTGCCAGCAGCTTGATGGCTTATTCAGATACGCAGTATTTT
V: TRBV19; J: TRBJ2-5; size: -; D: TRBD2; CDR3: CASSIIPGGPETQYF; DNA: TGTGCCAGTAGTATAATCCCGGGGGGGCCTGAGACCCAGTACTTC
V: TRBV27; J: TRBJ1-4; size: -; D: -; CDR3: CASSSQGSSEKLFF; DNA: TGTGCCAGCAGTTCACAGGGAAGTAGTGAAAAACTGTTTTTT
V: TRBV4-2; J: TRBJ2-7; size: -; D: -; CDR3: CASSPELQGRLNEQYF; DNA: TGTGCCAGCAGCCCCGAGCTACAGGGAAGATTGAACGAGCAGTACTTC
V: TRBV5-3; J: TRBJ2-3; size: -; D: TRBD2; CDR3: CARSMPEKRDLSITDTQYF; DNA: TGTGCCAGAAGCATGCCTGAAAAGCGGGACCTTTCAATCACAGATACGCAGTATTTT
V: TRBV6-5; J: TRBJ1-2; size: -; D: -; CDR3: CASSYSSGAGGYTF; DNA: TGTGCCAGCAGTTACTCGAGTGGGGCGGGGGGCTACACCTTC
V: TRBV7-2; J: TRBJ2-3; size: -; D: TRBD2; CDR3: CASSLSPSGGDTQYF; DNA: TGTGCCAGCAGCTTAAGTCCTAGCGGGGGAGATACGCAGTATTTT
V: TRBV5-4; J: TRBJ1-1; size: -; D: -; CDR3: CASSLNSMEGRNTEAFF; DNA: TGTGCCAGCAGCCTGAATTCAATGGAGGGGAGGAACACTGAAGCTTTCTTT
V: TRBV7-6; J: TRBJ2-3; size: -; D: -; CDR3: CASSSYSGPKGDTQYF; DNA: TGTGCCAGCAGCTCCTATAGCGGTCCAAAGGGCGATACGCAGTATTTT
V: TRBV28; J: TRBJ2-5; size: -; D: TRBD2; CDR3: CASSRAGVRETQYF; DNA: TGTGCCAGCAGTCGGGCGGGAGTTCGGGAGACCCAGTACTTC
V: TRBV28; J: TRBJ2-7; size: -; D: -; CDR3: CASSFSGSGSYEQYF; DNA: TGTGCCAGCAGTTTCAGCGGAAGTGGCTCCTACGAGCAGTACTTC
V: TRBV5-1; J: TRBJ2-7; size: few; D: -; CDR3: CASSLLGDTAVYEQYF; DNA: TGCGCCAGCAGCTTGTTGGGGGACACAGCAGTCTACGAGCAGTACTTC
V: TRBV6-1; J: TRBJ1-5; size: -; D: -; CDR3: CASSDPGHFNQPQHF; DNA: TGTGCCAGCAGTGATCCAGGGCACTTCAATCAGCCCCAGCATTTT
V: TRBV5-6; J: TRBJ2-1; size: -; D: -; CDR3: CATSPGLGSYNEQFF; DNA: TGTGCCACCTCCCCGGGATTGGGCTCCTACAATGAGCAGTTCTTC
V: TRBV10-3; J: TRBJ2-7; size: -; D: -; CDR3: CAISEVGDEQYF; DNA: TGTGCCATCAGTGAAGTCGGGGACGAGCAGTACTTC
V: TRBV15; J: TRBJ2-2; size: -; D: -; CDR3: CATSREQGYGELFF; DNA: TGTGCCACCAGCAGGGAGCAGGGTTACGGGGAGCTGTTTTTT
V: TRBV6-1; J: TRBJ1-1; size: -; D: -; CDR3: CASRAFGGSNTEAFF; DNA: TGTGCCAGCAGGGCCTTTGGGGGGTCGAACACTGAAGCTTTCTTT
V: TRBV7-2; J: TRBJ2-5; size: few; D: -; CDR3: CASSPQGGAQETQYF; DNA: TGTGCCAGCAGCCCACAGGGAGGGGCTCAAGAGACCCAGTACTTC
V: TRBV4-3; J: TRBJ2-3; size: -; D: TRBD2; CDR3: CASSQRLAGGGDTQYF; DNA: TGCGCCAGCAGCCAACGACTAGCGGGGGGGGGAGATACGCAGTATTTT
V: TRBV7-2; J: TRBJ2-7; size: -; D: -; CDR3: CASSLGQQMEIYEQYF; DNA: TGTGCCAGCAGCTTAGGACAGCAGATGGAGATCTACGAGCAGTACTTC
V: TRBV4-1; J: TRBJ1-5; size: -; D: -; CDR3: CASSQERHNQPQHF; DNA: TGCGCCAGCAGCCAAGAGAGACACAATCAGCCCCAGCATTTT
V: TRBV7-2; J: TRBJ1-6; size: -; D: -; CDR3: CASSLTVDNSPLHF; DNA: TGTGCCAGCAGCCTGACAGTAGACAATTCACCCCTCCACTTT